Sequencing of this T cell receptor beta chain was carried out in a study of cytomegalovirus exposure and HLA in healthy donors (dated by TCRdb to 2016 to 2017). Context from the whole study: In an earlier analysis of under 750 of the donors, 276 Gb of sequence data and 100 million or so unique TCR beta sequences from 180 million or so T cells were reported. Approximately 300 gigabases of sequencing data and roughly 81 million unique TCR sequences made up an early release that covered over 550 HLA-typed donors. Of the 398 genotyped donors, 81% fell in the genetic ancestry cluster associated with self-reported Caucasian donors. The study aimed to test whether signatures of past pathogen exposure could be identified by cataloging public T cell receptors. The T cell repertoires of 666 subjects were profiled by immunosequencing and related to cytomegalovirus serostatus. In addition to the first cohort of hundreds of subjects, a separate validation cohort of 120 different subjects was used. To predict cytomegalovirus infection status, the study brought together high-throughput TCR immunosequencing, statistical association of individual TCRs with disease status, and machine learning. A later analysis re-examined previously published TCR beta repertoires from more than 550 donors and added high-resolution HLA genotyping to investigate patterns of TCR occurrence. Rather than drawing on any new phenotypic data, the later analysis identified candidate immune exposures from TCR beta sequences and the way those sequences occurred across donors. An earlier analysis of roughly 580 of the donors used high-throughput TCR beta sequencing to judge whether each TCR beta V gene segment behaved as functional or pseudogenic. Donor age, sex, ethnicity and CMV serostatus were compiled alongside the repertoire data. A later genetic analysis used genome-wide SNP genotypes for about three fifths of the 666 donors, treating that subset as a discovery cohort. All discovery cohort repertoires had been generated using a single sequencing platform. Class I and class II HLA loci were covered by the typing at four-digit resolution. The number of donors typed differed by locus, with roughly 629-640 for A, B, C, DRB1 and DQB1, more than 500 for DQA1, 606 for DPA1, and over 400 for DPB1. A handful of DR-DQ haplotypes were handled as single units for association and clustering because linkage in the cohort was strong. Among several hundred genotyped donors of the cohort, an average of approximately 240,000 unique TCR beta nucleotide sequences was sequenced per donor, of which about 18% were non-productive.

General conclusions and limits of the study: Because counts were too low, around 17 rarely observed V segments, including chromosome 9 orphons, were left out of the earlier analysis of 587 of the donors. Immune exposure information for the cohort was limited to CMV serostatus. A cluster of highly shared sequence variants was judged likely to represent a technical artifact of the sequencing pipeline. Across donors, most TCR sequences were observed very rarely, whereas some public TCRs were present in many individuals. Correlated functional status among segregating V segments might be attributable to linkage disequilibrium, but an unknown experimental factor could not be ruled out. In a later analysis, 16,951 TCR beta sequences were associated with specific HLA alleles at a false discovery rate of 0.05. The classifier was reported to diagnose cytomegalovirus status with high specificity and sensitivity in both the original cohort and the validation cohort. The authors suggested that the approach could potentially be generalized to other disease states and immunological phenotypes. Broadly in line with IMGT annotations, most TCR beta V segments showed up in productive rearrangements about 90% or about 30% of the time in an earlier analysis of some 590 of the donors. Only TCR beta chains were sequenced in this cohort, and the absence of alpha or paired-chain data limited detectable features. Most CMV-associated TCR beta chains appeared to be HLA-restricted in a later analysis, and the HLA associations seemed to be driven largely by CMV exposure. A later analysis reported that several top co-occurrence clusters appeared linked to parvovirus B19, influenza, CMV and Epstein-Barr virus. An association between a missense DCLRE1C variant and V-gene and J-gene trimming of TCR beta chains was found in a later genetic analysis and replicated in an independent cohort. A later analysis found that HLA-associated TCR beta chains were more clonally expanded and had lower generation probabilities than equally common non-associated chains. Strong co-occurrence of HLA alleles, especially DR and DQ, made assigning TCR associations to individual alleles difficult. Some IMGT-functional V segments, including TRBV6-2 and TRBV6-3, could not be distinguished by the 87-base-pair reads and were therefore excluded. A later genetic analysis reported fewer N-insertions in productive TCRs among donors in an Asian-associated ancestry cluster than the approximately 670-donor mean. A few of the identified cytomegalovirus-associated TCR beta chains were confirmed in vitro to be specific for cytomegalovirus antigens. A later analysis found that TCR association rates varied across HLA loci, with DRB1 alleles showing the most associated TCRs and HLA-C alleles the fewest. A further reported finding was that TCR beta sequences accurately predicted the HLA-A and HLA-B alleles for most subjects in the first cohort. The presence/absence analyses assumed that sequencing depth was roughly uniform across donors, and that assumption may not be true. In the study, some 160 TCR beta chains were listed as associated with cytomegalovirus. Because some donors lacked HLA typing at each locus, the association tests relied only on the typed subset.

Germline trimming amounts to 0 bases on V and 4 bases on J, with 1 as the count of junction bases outside the gene matches. Looking up the germline V gene yields CDR1 LGHNA and CDR2 YSLEER. Including the terminal cysteine and phenylalanine, the CDR3 comprises 14 residues. The read is trimmed to its CDR3 DNA, 42 bases read in frame from base 1. About this clone itself: The clone's antigen remains unknown. No base quality information exists; no much larger clone differs at one position.

Libraries were constructed by the immunoSEQ multiplex PCR assay. The multiplex PCR relied on a mix of 60 forward primers for TCR Vbeta segments and 13 reverse primers for TCR Jbeta segments. A multiplex PCR assay on genomic DNA amplified the CDR3 region of rearranged TCR beta genes. Amplified TCR beta libraries were sequenced as 87-base-pair reads on the Illumina HiSeq System. Per the source publication's procedure: A later analysis counted about 80 million unique TCR beta chains across the roughly 700 repertoires, and 10 million to 11 million of these chains were shared by at least two donors. Raw reads were error-corrected and collapsed into unique sequences by a nearest-neighbor algorithm in which closely related sequences were merged to remove PCR and sequencing errors. Alignment of CDR3 sequences to IMGT reference sequences was used to assign V, D and J gene segments. For a sequence to be retained, at least a six-nucleotide match to both a V gene segment and a J gene segment was required. Rearrangements were called productive when the CDR3 lacked stop codons and stayed in frame with V and J; all others were non-productive. CDR3 was defined by IMGT convention, running from the second conserved V-encoded cysteine to the conserved J-encoded phenylalanine. Sequences without an unambiguous match to a single V gene segment were excluded from the earlier analysis of 450 to 650 of the donors. In an earlier analysis of a few hundred of the donors, a V segment was called functional when productive rearrangements were above 56.7%, and segregating when the standard deviation between donors exceeded 5%. To diagnose cytomegalovirus status from the catalog of TCR beta chain sequences, a statistical classification framework was built. A later analysis assigned V and J genes by comparing TCR nucleotide sequences with IMGT/GENE-DB human TR gene sequences. Using the TCRdist pipeline, a later analysis assigned CDR3 sequences along with most-parsimonious VDJ recombination scenarios. In a later analysis, each TCR beta chain was defined by its CDR3 amino acid sequence together with its V-gene family, and reads lacking a unique V-gene family were excluded. As a way to deal with suspected cross-contamination and a sequencing artifact, a later analysis dropped over 550 nucleotide sequences that were highly shared and had low generation probability. In a later analysis, a clonal expansion index for each public chain was calculated from normalized within-repertoire ranks of inferred template counts. In a later analysis, generation probabilities were computed using a VDJ recombination model fitted to out-of-frame rearrangements, and the results were checked against IGoR. In a later analysis, TCR-TCR, TCR-HLA and TCR-CMV co-occurrence was scored with hypergeometric tests, and a repertoire-size bias correction was applied to TCR pairs. False discovery rates were estimated in a later analysis by permuting HLA or CMV assignments 20 times. A later analysis grouped co-occurring TCRs with DBSCAN, adding TCRdist sequence similarity when clustering within HLA-allele-positive subsets. Repertoires with fewer than 30,000 or more than 120,000 public chains, plus five repertoires with anomalous nucleotide sharing, were excluded from co-occurrence clustering. The clones in this table, taken by TCRdb from immuneACCESS, are in-frame only. Not every clone is retained; where verified, under half of the shortfall comes from an unresolved V gene, and the cause of the rest is unknown. Clonal size and the V and J genes are those of that table, whereas D and trimming came from the DNA. This sample is represented by about 87,000 clones; over 65% of them were singletons. The ten most abundant clones make up around 20% of the sample.

The cohort consisted of some 730 healthy bone marrow donors. All cohort members were sampled while nominally healthy, although unrecorded immune exposures were likely present. The donor was CMV seropositive and belonged to the group of about 290 seropositive cohort members. A peripheral blood sample was collected from each donor, and TCR beta sequencing was performed on peripheral blood mononuclear cells. Genomic DNA was extracted from the blood cell samples with the Qiagen DNeasy Blood Extraction Kit. The chain was built from TRBV4-3 and TRBJ1-1, and 8 junctional nucleotides match TRBD1. This TCR was sampled from a man aged 25 to 40 in good health and CMV-seropositive. Sequencing input: PBMCs. CDR3 region: CASSQDGQGTEAFF. The DNA sequence reads TGCGCCAGCAGCCAAGATGGACAGGGCACTGAAGCTTTCTTT.